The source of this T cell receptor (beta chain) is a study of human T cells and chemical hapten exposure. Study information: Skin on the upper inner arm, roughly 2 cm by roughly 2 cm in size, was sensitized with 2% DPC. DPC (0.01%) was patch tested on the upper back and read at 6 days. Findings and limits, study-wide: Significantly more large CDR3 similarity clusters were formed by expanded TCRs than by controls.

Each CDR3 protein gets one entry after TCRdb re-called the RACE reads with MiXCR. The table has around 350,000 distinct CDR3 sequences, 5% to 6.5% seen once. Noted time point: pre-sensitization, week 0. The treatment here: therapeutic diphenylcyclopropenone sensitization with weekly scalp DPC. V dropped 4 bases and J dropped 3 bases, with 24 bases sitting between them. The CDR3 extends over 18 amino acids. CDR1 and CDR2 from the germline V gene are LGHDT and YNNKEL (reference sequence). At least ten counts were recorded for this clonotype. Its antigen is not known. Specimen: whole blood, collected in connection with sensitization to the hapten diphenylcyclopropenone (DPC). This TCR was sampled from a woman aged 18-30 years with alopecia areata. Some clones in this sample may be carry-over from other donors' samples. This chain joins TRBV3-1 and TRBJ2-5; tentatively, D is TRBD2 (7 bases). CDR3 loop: CASSPTPNLGGPEETQYF. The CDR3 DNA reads TGTGCCAGCAGCCCCACACCTAACCTGGGGGGGCCCGAAGAGACCCAGTACTTC.